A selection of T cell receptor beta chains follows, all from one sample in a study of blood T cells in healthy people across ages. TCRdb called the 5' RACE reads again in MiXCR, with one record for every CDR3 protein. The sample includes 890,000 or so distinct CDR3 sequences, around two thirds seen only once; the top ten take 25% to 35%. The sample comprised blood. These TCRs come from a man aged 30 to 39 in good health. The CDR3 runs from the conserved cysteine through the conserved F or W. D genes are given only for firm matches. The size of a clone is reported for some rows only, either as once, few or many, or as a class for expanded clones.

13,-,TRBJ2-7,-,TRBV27,TGTGCCAGCAGTACCTTGGGGAACTCCGCGCAGTACTTC,CASSTLGNSAQYF
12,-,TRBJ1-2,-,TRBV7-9,TGTGCCAGCAGCTTAGATGACAGCAGCTACACCTTC,CASSLDDSSYTF
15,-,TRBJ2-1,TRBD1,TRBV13,TGTGCCAGCAGCTTGACAGGGATTCGAGGGAATGAGCAGTTCTTC,CASSLTGIRGNEQFF
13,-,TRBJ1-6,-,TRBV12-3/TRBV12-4,TGTGCCAGCAGTTTACAAGGGGAGTCACCCCTCCACTTT,CASSLQGESPLHF
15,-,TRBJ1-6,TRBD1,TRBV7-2,TGTGCCAGCAGCTTAAGACAGGGGGCGTTGTCACCCCTCCACTTT,CASSLRQGALSPLHF
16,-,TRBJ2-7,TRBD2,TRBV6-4,TGTGCCAGCAGTGACTACGAGCGGGGGGACCACAATGAGCAGTACTTC,CASSDYERGDHNEQYF
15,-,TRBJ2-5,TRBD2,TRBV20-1,TGCAGTGCTTACAGCATCGGGGGGGCCCGGGAGACCCAGTACTTC,CSAYSIGGARETQYF
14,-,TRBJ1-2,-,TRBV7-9,TGTGCCAGCAGCCCTCCGGGGGCGGGCTATGGCTACACCTTC,CASSPPGAGYGYTF
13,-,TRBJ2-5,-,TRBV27,TGTGCCAGCAGCCAAATCTTTTCCGAGACCCAGTACTTC,CASSQIFSETQYF
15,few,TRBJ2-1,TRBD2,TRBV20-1,TGCAGTGCGGATGACGGGGGGTCCTCCTACAATGAGCAGTTCTTC,CSADDGGSSYNEQFF
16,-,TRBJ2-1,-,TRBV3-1,TGTGCCAGCAGCCTACTTCGTGGGAGCGAGAACAAAGAGCAGTTCTTC,CASSLLRGSENKEQFF
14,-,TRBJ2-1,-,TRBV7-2,TGTGCCAGCAGCTTAAGGGGGGGGGCGATTGAGCAGTTCTTC,CASSLRGGAIEQFF
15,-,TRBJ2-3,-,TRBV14,TGTGCCAGCAGCCAAGGAAGTGCTCCTGCAGATACGCAGTATTTT,CASSQGSAPADTQYF
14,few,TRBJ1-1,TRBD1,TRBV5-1,TGTGCCAGCAGCTCGGGACAGGCTAACACTGAAGCTTTCTTT,CASSSGQANTEAFF
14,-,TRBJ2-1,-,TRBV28,TGTGCCAGCAGTTTCCTGGCTAGCGACAATGAGCAGTTCTTC,CASSFLASDNEQFF
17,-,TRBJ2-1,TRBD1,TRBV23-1,TGCGCCAGCAGTCTAAGTGGGACAGGGTTGAACTCCAATGAGCAGTTCTTC,CASSLSGTGLNSNEQFF